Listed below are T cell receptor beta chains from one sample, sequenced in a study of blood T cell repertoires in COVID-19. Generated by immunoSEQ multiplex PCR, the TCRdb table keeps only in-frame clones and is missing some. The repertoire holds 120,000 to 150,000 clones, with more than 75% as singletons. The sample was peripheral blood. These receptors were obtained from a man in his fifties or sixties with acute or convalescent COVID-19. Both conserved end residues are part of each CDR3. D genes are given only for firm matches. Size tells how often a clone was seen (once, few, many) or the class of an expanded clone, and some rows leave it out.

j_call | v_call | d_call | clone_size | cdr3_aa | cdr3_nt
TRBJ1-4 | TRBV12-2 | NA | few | CASRLALPDTGKAEKLFF | TGTGCAAGTCGCTTAGCCCTACCGGATACAGGGAAAGCTGAAAAACTGTTTTTT
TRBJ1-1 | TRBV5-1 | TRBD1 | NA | CASSFKGGGDTEAFF | TGCGCCAGCAGCTTTAAAGGGGGCGGGGACACTGAAGCTTTCTTT
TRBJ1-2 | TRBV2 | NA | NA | CASSEALRGYTF | TGTGCCAGCAGTGAAGCCCTGAGGGGCTACACCTTC
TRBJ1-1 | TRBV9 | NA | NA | CASSLQANTEAFF | TGTGCCAGCAGCCTCCAGGCGAACACTGAAGCTTTCTTT
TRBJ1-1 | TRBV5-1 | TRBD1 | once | CASSLEGTGSAEAFF | TGCGCCAGCAGCTTGGAGGGGACAGGGAGTGCTGAAGCTTTCTTT
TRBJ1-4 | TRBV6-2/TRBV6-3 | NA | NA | CASSQTTVRSEKLFF | TGTGCCAGCAGTCAGACCACGGTTCGGAGTGAAAAACTGTTTTTT
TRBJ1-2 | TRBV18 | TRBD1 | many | CASSPGTGENGYTF | TGTGCCAGCTCACCGGGGACAGGAGAGAATGGCTACACCTTC
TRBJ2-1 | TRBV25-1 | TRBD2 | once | CASTSGTSGHEQFF | TGTGCCAGCACGTCCGGGACTAGCGGGCATGAGCAGTTCTTC
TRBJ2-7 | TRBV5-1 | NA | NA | CASSLNRVPYEQYF | TGCGCCAGCAGCTTGAACAGGGTCCCCTACGAGCAGTACTTC
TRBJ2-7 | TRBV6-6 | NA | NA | CASSRSTSSYEQYF | TGTGCCAGCAGTCGATCGACTAGCTCCTACGAGCAGTACTTC
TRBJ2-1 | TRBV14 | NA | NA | CASSQARYLEQFF | TGTGCCAGCAGCCAAGCCAGATATCTTGAGCAGTTCTTC
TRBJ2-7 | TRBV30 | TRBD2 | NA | CAWSVLRTSGSGNEQYF | TGTGCCTGGAGTGTACTCAGGACTAGCGGGAGTGGCAACGAGCAGTACTTC
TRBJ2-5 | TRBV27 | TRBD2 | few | CASSLGTSGQETQYF | TGTGCCAGCAGTTTGGGGACTAGCGGCCAAGAGACCCAGTACTTC
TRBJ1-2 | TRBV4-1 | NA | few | CASSPVTANYGYTF | TGCGCCAGCAGCCCAGTAACAGCTAACTATGGCTACACCTTC
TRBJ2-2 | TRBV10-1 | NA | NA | CASSELARANTGELFF | TGCGCCAGCAGTGAGCTGGCCAGGGCAAACACCGGGGAGCTGTTTTTT
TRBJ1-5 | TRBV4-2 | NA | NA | CASSQDSARGVQPQHF | TGTGCCAGCAGCCAAGATTCGGCCAGGGGAGTTCAGCCCCAGCATTTT
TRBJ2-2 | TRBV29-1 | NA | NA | CSVDRDSLGELFF | TGCAGCGTGGACCGGGACTCCCTCGGGGAGCTGTTTTTT